Listed below are T cell receptor beta chains from one sample, sequenced in a study of monozygotic twins with inflammatory bowel disease. After re-calling the 5' RACE reads, TCRdb lists one entry per CDR3 protein, DNA absent. The listing contains about 85,000 distinct CDR3 sequences. The material sequenced was blood. The receptors were sampled from a human donor with ulcerative colitis or Crohn's disease, or a healthy co-twin of an affected twin (not recorded which). CDR3s include the opening cysteine and the closing phenylalanine or tryptophan. The order of the fields is J gene, V gene, CDR3 protein.

>TRBJ1-1|TRBV4-1
CASSGPLNTEAFF
>TRBJ2-7|TRBV24-1
CATSDGSSYEQYF
>TRBJ1-1|TRBV7-9
CASSHWDGNTEAFF
>TRBJ1-6|TRBV5-5
CASSTRQGGNSPLHF
>TRBJ1-1|TRBV5-6
CASSLRFTEAFF
>TRBJ2-1|TRBV7-6
CASSLASGGYNEQFF
>TRBJ2-2|TRBV10-3
CATGAHGENTGELFF
>TRBJ2-5|TRBV2
CASSTGLAGARSQETQYF
>TRBJ1-4|TRBV3-1
CASRGVRSEKLFF
>TRBJ1-1|TRBV18
CASSEHRDSYGNTEAFF
>TRBJ2-1|TRBV4-2
CASSRPEGYNEQFF
>TRBJ2-7|TRBV12-3/TRBV12-4
CASSLFGPSYEQYF
>TRBJ2-7|TRBV7-9
CASSLVGQGADEQYF
>TRBJ1-2|TRBV6-5
CASSYSSTNYGYTF
>TRBJ2-3|TRBV10-3
CAISESRDTQYF
>TRBJ2-7|TRBV5-1
CASSLVVSTYEQYF